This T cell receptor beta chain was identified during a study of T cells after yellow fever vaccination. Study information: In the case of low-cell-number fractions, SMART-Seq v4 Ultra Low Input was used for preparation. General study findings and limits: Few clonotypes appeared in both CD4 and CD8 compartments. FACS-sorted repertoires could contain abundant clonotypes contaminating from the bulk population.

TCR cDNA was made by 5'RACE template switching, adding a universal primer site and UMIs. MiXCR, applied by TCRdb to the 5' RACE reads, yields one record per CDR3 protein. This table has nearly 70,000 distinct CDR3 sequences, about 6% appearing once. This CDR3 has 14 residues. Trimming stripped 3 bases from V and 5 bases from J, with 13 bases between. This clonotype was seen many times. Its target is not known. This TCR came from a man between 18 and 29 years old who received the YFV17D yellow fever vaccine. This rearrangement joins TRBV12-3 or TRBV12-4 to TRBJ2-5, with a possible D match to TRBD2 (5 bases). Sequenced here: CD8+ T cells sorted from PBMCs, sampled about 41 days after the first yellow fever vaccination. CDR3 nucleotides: TGTGCCAGCAGTTTGGAGGACCGGTGGGAGACCCAGTACTTC. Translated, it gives CASSLEDRWETQYF.